The T cell receptor beta chain under discussion was sequenced for a study of T cell clonality in common variable immunodeficiency. The study, taken as a whole, reports: Reportedly, TCR beta sequences from common variable immunodeficiency showed fewer deletions and N-nucleotide insertions.

This clone was observed many times. The antigen remains unidentified. The CDR3 end lies 3 residues beyond the end of the read and is filled in from the germline J gene. V gave up 0 bases and J gave up 2 bases, with 11 bases separating them. The germline V gene encodes CDR1 DFQATT and CDR2 SNEGSKA (reference sequence). The CDR3 extends over 14 amino acids. Assay: immunoSEQ multiplex PCR; the TCRdb copy retains only in-frame clones and omits some. The table lists approximately 52,000 clones, with no singletons. The chain combines TRBV20-1 with TRBJ2-7; D is unresolved. This clonotype was obtained from a person aged 18 to 75 in good health. The sample comprised peripheral blood mononuclear cells. Incomplete CDR3 DNA: TGCAGTGCTAGAGATAGGATACGGGCCTACGAG. It translates to CSARDRIRAYE. The CDR3 in full is CSARDRIRAYEQYF.